This TCR beta chain stems from a study of T cell responses to AZD1222 COVID-19 vaccine. Study findings and constraints: The span of vaccine-associated CD4 TCRs extended across spike, with dominance at 160-218 and 743-854. Seropositive status at baseline applied to only five to seven AZD1222 recipients. Spike-specific TCRs gained breadth and depth after people received two AZD1222 doses.

Assay used: immunoSEQ multiplex PCR; TCRdb lists only in-frame clones, some missing. The sample includes nearly 95,000 clones, 85% to 90% of them seen just once. This CDR3 region has 17 residues. Germline V gives CDR1 SGDLS, CDR2 YYNGEE. Unmatched junction bases numbered 9, after V lost 3 bases and J lost 5 bases. Notes on this clone: Antigen unknown.

Sequences were derived from peripheral blood, sampled 28 days after the second AZD1222 dose. This clonotype was sampled from an adult who received the AZD1222 COVID-19 vaccine. The chain links TRBV9 to TRBJ2-2, with 11 bases matching TRBD2. The CDR3 region has the DNA TGTGCCAGCAGCGCCAGACTAGCGGGGCACTCGACCGGGGAGCTGTTTTTT. It is translated as CASSARLAGHSTGELFF.